The present TCR beta chain was sequenced within a study of blood T cell repertoires in COVID-19. The CDR3 extends over 14 amino acids. In the authors' workflow: Estimation of nucleated cell counts was performed using reference gene primer amplification. Libraries were prepared by immunoSEQ multiplex PCR; TCRdb keeps only in-frame clonotypes and omits some of them. V and J calls and clone size are as listed in that table; D and trimming were resolved from the DNA. The sample has roughly 62,000 clones, 80% to 95% seen once; the top ten hold 5% to 6%. Sequencing used peripheral blood. This receptor was taken from a human donor in a cohort sampled during active COVID-19. This chain uses TRBV21-1 with TRBJ2-7; the tabulated D call, TRBD1, remains unverified against the DNA. TRBV21-1 has pseudogene status. The CDR3, as DNA: TGTGCCAGCAGCAGCCGGGACAGACGTGAAGAGCAGTACTTC. Residues: CASSSRDRREEQYF.